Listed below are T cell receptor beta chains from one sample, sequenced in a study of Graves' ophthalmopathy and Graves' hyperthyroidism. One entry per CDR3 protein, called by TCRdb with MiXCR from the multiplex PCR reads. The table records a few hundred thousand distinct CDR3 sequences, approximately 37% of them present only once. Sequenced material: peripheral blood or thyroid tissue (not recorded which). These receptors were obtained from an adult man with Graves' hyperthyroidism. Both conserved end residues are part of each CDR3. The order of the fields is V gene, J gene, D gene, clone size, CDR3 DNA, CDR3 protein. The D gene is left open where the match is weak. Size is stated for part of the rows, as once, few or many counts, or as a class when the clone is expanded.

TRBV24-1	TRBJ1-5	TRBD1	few	TGTGCCACCAGTGCCGGGACAGGCTCTTATCAGCCCCAGCATTTT	CATSAGTGSYQPQHF
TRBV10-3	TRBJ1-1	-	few	TGTGCCATCAGTGAGCGGGACACTGAAGCTTTCTTT	CAISERDTEAFF
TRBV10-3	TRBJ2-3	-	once	TGTGCCATCAGTCAAGGGGGACGGAGCACAGATACGCAGTATTTT	CAISQGGRSTDTQYF
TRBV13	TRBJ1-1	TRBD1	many	TGTGCCAGCATTTCCGGGACAGGGTTGGGCACTGAAGCTTTCTTT	CASISGTGLGTEAFF
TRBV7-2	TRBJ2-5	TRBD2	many	TGTGCCAGCAGCCATGGGTTGGCGGGGGGGTACCAAGAGACCCAGTACTTC	CASSHGLAGGYQETQYF
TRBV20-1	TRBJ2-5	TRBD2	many	TGCAGTGCGAGAACTAGCGGGAGGGGGGAGACCCAGTACTTC	CSARTSGRGETQYF
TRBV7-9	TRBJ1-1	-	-	TGTGCCAGCAGCTCACGGGCCGGGAACACTGAAGCTTTCTTT	CASSSRAGNTEAFF
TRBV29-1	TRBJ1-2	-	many	TGCAGCGAAGACAGCTACTATGGCTACACCTTC	CSEDSYYGYTF
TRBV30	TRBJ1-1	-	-	TGTGCCTGGAGTGAACAGGGCTTTGAAGCTTTCTTT	CAWSEQGFEAFF
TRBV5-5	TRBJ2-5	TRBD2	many	TGTGCCAGCAGCTTGAGGAGACTAGCGGGAGGGCCGGGGGAGACCCAGTACTTC	CASSLRRLAGGPGETQYF
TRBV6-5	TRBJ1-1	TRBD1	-	TGTGCCAGCAGTTACTACAGGACAGGGGTAGGGGCTTTCTTT	CASSYYRTGVGAFF
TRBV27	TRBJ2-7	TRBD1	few	TGTGCCAGCAGTCCAATAGACAGGGTCCACGAGCAGTACTTC	CASSPIDRVHEQYF
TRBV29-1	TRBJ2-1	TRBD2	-	TGCAGCGTTGAAGACCCGGACCTAGCGGGAGACACCTACAATGAGCAGTTCTTC	CSVEDPDLAGDTYNEQFF
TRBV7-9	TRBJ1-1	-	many	TGTGCCAGCAGCCCAACAGGGTGGGAGGCTTTCTTT	CASSPTGWEAFF
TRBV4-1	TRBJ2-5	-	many	TGCGCCAGCACCCTGGCACTTGGTCGGCTAGAGACCCAGTACTTC	CASTLALGRLETQYF
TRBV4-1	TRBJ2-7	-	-	TGCGCCAGCAGCCAAGGTCAAACAAGCTCCTACGAGCAGTACTTC	CASSQGQTSSYEQYF
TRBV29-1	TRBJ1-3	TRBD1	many	TGCAGCGTTGAGACTCCGTGGCAGGGGGCTGGAAACACCATATATTTT	CSVETPWQGAGNTIYF
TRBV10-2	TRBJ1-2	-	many	TGCGCCAGCAGTGAGATGGACAGAGGCTACTATGGCTACACCTTC	CASSEMDRGYYGYTF
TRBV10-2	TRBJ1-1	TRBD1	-	TGCGCCAGTCTATTACGGGACAGTGTGAACACTGAAGCTTTCTTT	CASLLRDSVNTEAFF
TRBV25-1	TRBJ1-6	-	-	TGTGCCAGCAGCCGTCTAGCGCCGAATTCACCCCTCCACTTT	CASSRLAPNSPLHF
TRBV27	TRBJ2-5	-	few	TGTGCCAGCAGTTTAATAGGGGGGACCCAGTACTTC	CASSLIGGTQYF
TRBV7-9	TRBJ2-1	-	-	TGTGCCAGCAGCCAAGGGGGGAGCCCCTACAATGAGCAGTTCTTC	CASSQGGSPYNEQFF
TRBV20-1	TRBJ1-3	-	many	TGCAGTGCTAGAGAAACAGGGCACAAAGGGGACACCATATATTTT	CSARETGHKGDTIYF
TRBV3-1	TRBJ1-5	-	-	TGTGCCAGCAGCCAAGATCAACTGACTAATCAGCCCCAGCATTTT	CASSQDQLTNQPQHF
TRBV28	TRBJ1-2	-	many	TGTGCCAGCAGTTCCTCCGTTGGGGGCTACACCTTC	CASSSSVGGYTF
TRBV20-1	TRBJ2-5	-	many	TGCAGTGCTGGCCCCACGGGGGAGACCCAGTACTTC	CSAGPTGETQYF
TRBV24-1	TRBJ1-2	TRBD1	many	TGTGCCACCAGTGAAGGGGACAGTTACTATGGCTACACCTTC	CATSEGDSYYGYTF
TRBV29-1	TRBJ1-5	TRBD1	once	TGCAGCGTTGCCAGCACAATAGGGGGACAGTACAATCAGCCCCAGCATTTT	CSVASTIGGQYNQPQHF
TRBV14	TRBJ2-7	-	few	TGTGCCAGCAGCCAAGGCCCGGGGGTAGGGAAGGAGCAGTACTTC	CASSQGPGVGKEQYF
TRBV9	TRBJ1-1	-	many	TGTGCCAGCAGCGCTCCGGGGGAGGTAGGTGCTTTCTTT	CASSAPGEVGAFF
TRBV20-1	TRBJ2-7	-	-	TGCAGTTATCGAGAGGGCTACGCGGAGCAGTACTTC	CSYREGYAEQYF
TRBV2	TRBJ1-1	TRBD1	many	TGTGCCAGACATTCGACAGGGGGGAATCGGAACACTGAAGCTTTCTTT	CARHSTGGNRNTEAFF
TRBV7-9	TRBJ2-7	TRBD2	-	TGTGCCAGCAGCTTATCAGAGGCGGGAGGGCTCTACGAGCAGTACTTC	CASSLSEAGGLYEQYF